The 30 T cell receptor beta chains reported below all come from one sample, sequenced in a study of blood T cell repertoires in COVID-19. Generated by immunoSEQ multiplex PCR, the TCRdb table keeps only in-frame clones and is missing some. The sample carries about 280,000 clones, over 75% recorded once. The sample taken for sequencing was peripheral blood. The source of these receptors is a woman in her 70s with acute or convalescent COVID-19.

The J gene is TRBJ2-1, the V gene TRBV30; perhaps TRBD2 as D (5 bases). CDR1 is GTSNPN, CDR2 SVGIG, per germline (reference sequence). V was clipped by 3 bases and J by 4 bases, with 7 bases between them. The CDR3 length is 12 residues. The CDR3 spells CAWRREYNEQFF. The CDR3 DNA follows: TGTGCCTGGAGGAGGGAGTACAATGAGCAGTTCTTC.

This sequence joins TRBV6-6 and TRBJ2-3; perhaps TRBD2 as D (6 bases). V gave up 0 bases and J gave up 3 bases, with 10 bases separating them. This CDR3 has 15 residues. CDR1 and CDR2 (germline): MNHNY, SVGAGI (reference sequence). The CDR3 is CASSYSAGQTDTQYF. The CDR3, as DNA: TGTGCCAGCAGTTACTCCGCGGGGCAGACAGATACGCAGTATTTT.

The rearrangement links TRBV27 to TRBJ1-6, with D possibly being TRBD1 (5 bases). The CDR3 extends over 15 amino acids. V lost 7 bases and J lost 1, with 11 bases in between. Germline V gene data show CDR1 as MNHEY and CDR2 as SMNVEV (reference sequence). The CDR3 here is CASTQAGSYNSPLHF. CDR3 DNA sequence: TGTGCCAGCACGCAGGCAGGGTCCTATAATTCACCCCTCCACTTT.

This CDR3 reads CASSYDPQQGYEQYF. The DNA for the CDR3 is TGTGCCAGCAGCTACGACCCGCAACAGGGCTACGAGCAGTACTTC. The chain uses TRBV6-6 and TRBJ2-7, with D possibly matching TRBD1 (6 bases). V lost 6 bases and J 3 bases, leaving 18 bases between the germline ends. The CDR3 is 15 amino acids. The germline gives CDR1 MNHNY, CDR2 SVGAGI (reference sequence).

The chain couples TRBV5-1 to TRBJ1-2, with 9 bases that match TRBD1. This CDR3 has 15 amino acids. The V segment lost 0 bases and the J segment 8 bases; nucleotides outside the gene matches: 8. Germline V lookup: CDR1 SGHRS, CDR2 YFSETQ. The CDR3 nucleotides read TGCGCCAGCAGCTTGGCCGGGACAGGGTCCGGAGGCTACACCTTC. Amino acid sequence: CASSLAGTGSGGYTF.

This clone was counted a single time. This chain uses TRBV13 with TRBJ2-5; the D is unclear. V was pared by 5 bases and J by 0 bases, with 10 bases between. This CDR3 is 14 amino acids long. Germline CDR1 is PRHDT and CDR2 is FYEKMQ (reference sequence). As DNA, the CDR3 is TGTGCCAGCAGCCCCCGTCCGGACCAAGAGACCCAGTACTTC. Translating it yields CASSPRPDQETQYF. Full variable domain (remainder filled in from reference TRBV13 and TRBJ2-5): AAGVIQSPRHLIKEKRETATLKCYPIPRHDTVYWYQQGPGQDPQFLISFYEKMQSDKGSIPDRFSAQQFSDYHSELNMSSLELGDSALYFCASSPRPDQETQYFGPGTRLLVL.

The chain uses TRBV19 and TRBJ1-2; D is uncertain. Trimming cost V 3 bases and J 3 bases, with 8 bases left between them. The germline gives CDR1 LNHDA, CDR2 SQIVND (reference sequence). This CDR3 spans 13 amino acids. CDR3 sequence (DNA): TGTGCCAGTAGTATTCAGGTAGACTATGGCTACACCTTC. It codes for CASSIQVDYGYTF.

V and J are TRBV10-2 and TRBJ2-3, with 7 bases that match TRBD2. Germline trimming cut 0 bases from V and 0 bases from J; bases unmatched to any gene: 12. Per the germline V gene, CDR1 is WSHSY and CDR2 is SAAADI. The CDR3 has 19 amino acids. The CDR3 loop is CASSESHFLAASSTDTQYF. The CDR3, as DNA: TGCGCCAGCAGTGAGTCTCATTTCCTAGCGGCTTCTAGCACAGATACGCAGTATTTT.

CDR3 amino acids: CASRGGRHQPQHF. In DNA form, the CDR3 reads TGTGCCAGCAGAGGGGGCCGTCATCAGCCCCAGCATTTT. This rearrangement joins TRBV19 to TRBJ1-5; 7 bases fit TRBD1. The CDR3 contains 13 residues. CDR1 and CDR2 from the germline V gene are LNHDA and SQIVND (reference sequence). V lost 9 bases to trimming and J lost 5 bases; unmatched junction nucleotides: 7.

The chain is built from TRBV7-2 and TRBJ2-5, with D perhaps matching TRBD2 (5 bases). V lost 5 bases and J 2 bases, leaving 12 bases between the germline ends. The CDR3 spans 14 residues. Germline CDR1 SGHTA, CDR2 FQGNSA. The CDR3: CASSAQRSQETQYF. The DNA of the CDR3 is TGTGCCAGCAGCGCCCAGCGGAGTCAAGAGACCCAGTACTTC.

The chain recombines TRBV24-1 with TRBJ2-2; D might be TRBD2 (6 bases). Germline assignment: CDR1 KGHDR and CDR2 SFDVKD. Trimming removed 4 bases from V and 4 bases from J, with 12 bases in between. CDR3 length: 15 amino acids. The CDR3 protein is CATSDPGTPTGELFF. The CDR3 nucleotides are TGTGCCACCAGTGACCCAGGGACTCCCACCGGGGAGCTGTTTTTT.

V and J are TRBV4-1 and TRBJ2-1; D is unclear. The germline V and J ends were trimmed by 0 bases and 3 bases, with 9 bases remaining between them. CDR3 size: 15 residues. The V gene's germline CDR1 is MGHRA and CDR2 YSYEKL. Here the CDR3 reads CASSQDFPFYNEQFF. CDR3 nucleotide sequence: TGCGCCAGCAGCCAAGATTTTCCGTTCTACAATGAGCAGTTCTTC.

V is TRBV10-2 and J is TRBJ2-3, with D possibly matching TRBD2 (5 bases). The CDR3 covers 12 residues. Trimming removed 6 bases from V and 5 bases from J, with 9 bases in between. Germline-derived CDR1 and CDR2 are WSHSY and SAAADI. The CDR3 protein is CASSQSGDTQYF. The DNA for the CDR3 is TGCGCCAGCAGCCAAAGCGGAGATACGCAGTATTTT.

The rearrangement links TRBV7-9 to TRBJ1-6, with 8 positions matching TRBD1. Looked up from germline, CDR1 is SEHNR and CDR2 is FQNEAQ (reference sequence). The trim removed 5 bases at V and 7 bases at J, leaving 7 bases unmatched. This CDR3 spans 15 amino acids. The DNA for the CDR3 is TGTGCCAGCAGCCCCGGACAGGGTTGGAATTCACCCCTCCACTTT. The encoded protein is CASSPGQGWNSPLHF.

J is TRBJ2-3 and V is TRBV7-8; TRBD2 agrees at 7 bases. The CDR3 extends over 14 amino acids. The V segment lost 6 bases and the J segment 2 bases; nucleotides outside the gene matches: 5. Germline V gene lookup returns CDR1 SGHVS and CDR2 FQNEAQ. CDR3 nucleotides: TGTGCCAGCAGTTACCGGGACTACACAGATACGCAGTATTTT. It is translated as CASSYRDYTDTQYF.

The chain combines TRBV7-9 with TRBJ2-5, with D uncertain. The V end lost 5 bases, the J end lost 2 bases, and 3 bases lay between the germline ends. The CDR3 has 11 amino acids. CDR1 and CDR2 (germline): SEHNR, FQNEAQ (reference sequence). CDR3 sequence (DNA): TGTGCCAGCAGCGAGCAAGAGACCCAGTACTTC. Amino acids: CASSEQETQYF. Full variable domain (outside the CDR3, taken from reference TRBV7-9 and TRBJ2-5): DTGVSQNPRHKITKRGQNVTFRCDPISEHNRLYWYRQTLGQGPEFLTYFQNEAQLEKSRLLSDRFSAERPKGSFSTLEIQRTEQGDSAMYLCASSEQETQYFGPGTRLLVL.

The chain combines TRBV10-3 with TRBJ2-4; TRBD2 matches 7 bases. J was trimmed by 2 bases and V by 2 bases; bases with no gene match: 12. From germline, CDR1 is ENHRY and CDR2 SYGVKD. This CDR3 is built from 18 residues. Here the CDR3 reads CAISERLGGAQTKNIQYF. The CDR3 nucleotides are TGTGCCATCAGTGAGCGGTTGGGAGGGGCGCAGACCAAAAACATTCAGTACTTC.

The chain is built from TRBV3-1 (or the pseudogene TRBV3-2) and TRBJ1-2; D gene uncertain. The CDR3 has 16 amino acids. Looked up from germline, CDR1 is LGHDT and CDR2 is YNNKEL (reference sequence). Trimming cost V 0 bases and J 7 bases, with 18 bases left between them. The CDR3 DNA is TGTGCCAGCAGCCAAGAAAACGGATTACGAAGGAGTGGCTACACCTTC. Protein product: CASSQENGLRRSGYTF.

The chain has TRBV28 and TRBJ1-1, with 7 bases lining up with TRBD1. The CDR3 has 13 amino acids. Trimming took 5 bases from V and 4 from J; bases not matched to a gene: 4. Germline V gene sequence: CDR1 MDHEN, CDR2 SYDVKM. The chain's CDR3 is CASSLQGITEAFF. The DNA for the CDR3 is TGTGCCAGCAGTCTACAGGGGATCACTGAAGCTTTCTTT.

In its sample, this clone was seen once. This chain connects TRBV7-9 to TRBJ2-6; D may be TRBD2 (7 bases). Germline loops: CDR1 SEHNR, CDR2 FQNEAQ (reference sequence). Trimming shortened V by 8 bases and J by 4 bases, and 15 bases separated the two germline ends. The CDR3 consists of 15 residues. CDR3: CASGGAGSGANVLTF. The DNA of the CDR3 is TGTGCCAGCGGGGGGGCAGGCTCCGGGGCCAACGTCCTGACTTTC.

V usage is TRBV6-5 and J usage is TRBJ1-6, with D maybe TRBD1 (5 bases). Germline V gene lookup returns CDR1 MNHEY and CDR2 SVGAGI. The CDR3 length is 14 residues. Trimming stripped 7 bases from V and 3 bases from J, with 10 bases between. For the CDR3, the DNA is TGTGCCAGCAAACAGGAGTTCTATAATTCACCCCTCCACTTT. Its translation is CASKQEFYNSPLHF.

The rearrangement links TRBV6-5 to TRBJ1-1; 10 bases match TRBD1. Germline V gene data show CDR1 as MNHEY and CDR2 as SVGAGI. The CDR3 loop spans 14 amino acids. Germline trimming cut 10 bases from V and 1 base from J; bases unmatched to any gene: 6. The CDR3 sequence: CATFDRGPNTEAFF. The CDR3 nucleotides read TGTGCCACCTTCGACAGGGGGCCGAACACTGAAGCTTTCTTT.

The CDR3 coding sequence is TGTGCCAGCAGCTTAATAGGAGCCTATAATTCACCCCTCCACTTT. Its protein is CASSLIGAYNSPLHF. The rearrangement joins TRBV7-2 to TRBJ1-6, with D hard to call. CDR1 SGHTA and CDR2 FQGNSA come from the germline V gene. Between the trimmed V and J ends, which lost 2 bases and 2 bases, there was a span of 7 bases. The CDR3 is made up of 15 amino acids.

The rearrangement uses TRBV5-1 and TRBJ1-2; no firm D call. CDR3 length: 14 amino acids. V was trimmed by 2 bases and J by 4 bases, leaving 12 bases between them. Germline CDR1 is SGHRS and CDR2 is YFSETQ. CDR3 DNA sequence: TGCGCCAGCAGCTTTGAGGGCAGCGGCTATGGCTACACCTTC. It is translated as CASSFEGSGYGYTF.

The chain employs TRBV5-1 and TRBJ2-3; 9 nucleotides agree with TRBD1. Germline lookup yields CDR1 SGHRS and CDR2 YFSETQ. The J segment lost 4 bases and the V segment lost 4 bases, leaving 10 bases of the junction unmatched. The CDR3 is 16 amino acids. The CDR3 sequence: CASSPANRGLADTQYF. CDR3 sequence (DNA): TGCGCCAGCAGCCCGGCGAACAGGGGGCTGGCAGATACGCAGTATTTT.

The rearrangement uses TRBV29-1 and TRBJ2-2; TRBD2 might be the D (5 bases). CDR3 length: 11 amino acids. V shed 5 bases and J shed 6 bases, with 7 bases lying between them. The germline CDR1 and CDR2 sequences are SQVTM and ANQGSEA. CDR3 amino acids: CSVSGPGELFF. The DNA of the CDR3 is TGCAGCGTTAGCGGCCCCGGGGAGCTGTTTTTT.

This clone occurred many times. The chain links TRBV6-5 to TRBJ1-6; TRBD1 aligns across 11 bases. The CDR3 extends over 13 amino acids. Germline CDR1 reads MNHEY; CDR2 reads SVGAGI. Trimming took 6 bases from V and 10 from J; bases not matched to a gene: 2. The chain's CDR3 is CASRDRGRSPLHF. In nucleotides, the CDR3 is TGTGCCAGCAGGGACAGGGGGCGGTCACCCCTCCACTTT.

The genes are TRBV19 and TRBJ1-2, with TRBD1 identical over 9 bases. After removal of 3 bases from V and 7 bases from J, the junction contained 9 bases not matched to a gene. The CDR3 consists of 15 residues. Germline CDR1 LNHDA, CDR2 SQIVND (reference sequence). CDR3 in amino acids: CASSISGTGPSGYTF. CDR3 sequence (DNA): TGTGCCAGTAGTATCTCCGGGACAGGGCCCAGTGGCTACACCTTC.

The CDR3 loop reads CASSVASGGEGETQYF. The CDR3 region has the DNA TGTGCCAGCAGTGTTGCAAGCGGGGGCGAGGGGGAGACCCAGTACTTC. V gene TRBV6-1 combines with J gene TRBJ2-5; 8 nucleotides match TRBD2. The trim removed 4 bases at V and 5 bases at J, leaving 12 bases unmatched. The V gene's germline CDR1 is MNHNS and CDR2 SASEGT. The CDR3 sequence is 16 residues long.

J is TRBJ2-1 and V is TRBV2, with D possibly matching TRBD2 (5 bases). V lost 4 bases to trimming and J lost 9 bases, with 16 bases between them. The CDR3 length is 14 residues. From germline, CDR1 is SNHLY and CDR2 FYNNEI. CDR3 sequence: CASSGLLALVEQFF. CDR3 bases: TGTGCCAGCAGTGGACTTCTAGCATTGGTTGAGCAGTTCTTC.